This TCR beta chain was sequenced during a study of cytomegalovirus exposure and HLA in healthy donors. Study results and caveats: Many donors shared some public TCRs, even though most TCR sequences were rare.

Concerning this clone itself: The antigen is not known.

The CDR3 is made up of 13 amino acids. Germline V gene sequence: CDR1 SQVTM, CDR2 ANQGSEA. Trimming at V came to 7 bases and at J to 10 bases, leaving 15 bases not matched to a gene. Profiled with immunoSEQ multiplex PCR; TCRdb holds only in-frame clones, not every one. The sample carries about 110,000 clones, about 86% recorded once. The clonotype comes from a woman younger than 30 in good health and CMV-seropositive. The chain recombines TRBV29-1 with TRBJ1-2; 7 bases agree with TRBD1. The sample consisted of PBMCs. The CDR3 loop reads CSAREGAGVVYTF. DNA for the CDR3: TGCAGCGCCCGAGAGGGGGCGGGCGTCGTCTACACCTTC. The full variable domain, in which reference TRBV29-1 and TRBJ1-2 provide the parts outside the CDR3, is SAVISQKPSRDICQRGTSLTIQCQVDSQVTMMFWYRQQPGQSLTLIATANQGSEATYESGFVIDKFPISRPNLTFSTLTVSNMSPEDSSIYLCSAREGAGVVYTFGSGTRLTVV.